This T cell receptor beta chain was recorded in a study of spatial heterogeneity in lung cancer. Study background: Each unique TCR and UMI combination was seen more than ten times on average in raw reads.

CDR1 MNHEY and CDR2 SVGAGI come from the germline V gene. V was pared by 0 bases and J by 8 bases, with 16 bases between. The CDR3 is made up of 15 amino acids. TCRdb used MiXCR to reprocess the 5' RACE reads, holding one entry per CDR3 protein. The table lists a few thousand distinct CDR3 sequences, under 30% of them singletons. Indicated time point: blood at routine non-recurrence follow-up after resection. The sequenced material consisted of unsorted whole RNA from tumor, nontumor lung or frozen PBMC. This sequence originates from a male donor with early-stage non-small cell lung cancer. Sequencing was performed on PBMCs, taken at follow-up. This chain links TRBV6-5 with TRBJ1-2; D not resolved. For the CDR3, the DNA is TGTGCCAGCAGTTACTCGCTCCGGGTTTCTGGGGGCTACACCTTC. Amino acid sequence: CASSYSLRVSGGYTF.